The subject of this entry is one TCR beta chain. The entry originates in a study of technical replicates of blood from a handful of donors. The CDR3 sequence is 14 residues long. Germline V gene sequence: CDR1 LNHDA, CDR2 SQIVND (reference sequence). V was pared by 3 bases and J by 1 base, with 10 bases between. Generated by immunoSEQ multiplex PCR, the TCRdb table keeps only in-frame clones and is missing some. The table shows over 30,000 clones, with roughly nine tenths occurring only once. This clonotype originated in a human donor in good health. Some clones in this sample may be carry-over from other donors' samples. What was sequenced was PBMCs. The rearrangement uses TRBV19 and TRBJ2-7, with TRBD1 as a possible D gene (6 bases). Written as DNA, the CDR3 is TGTGCCAGTAGTATCACGGGGACATCCTACGAGCAGTACTTC. It codes for CASSITGTSYEQYF.